The 22 T cell receptor beta chains below come from one sample, sequenced in a study of identical twins. Using its own MiXCR run on the 5' RACE reads, TCRdb lists one record per CDR3 protein. The sample contains about 720,000 distinct CDR3 sequences, 8% to 9% of which appear only once. These data were also filed under a second study, of yellow fever vaccine responses in identical twins.

Sequenced input: PBMCs. The receptors originated from a woman between 18 and 30 years old in good health.

The genes are TRBV10-3 and TRBJ1-5, with D possibly matching TRBD1 (5 bases). Germline values: CDR1 ENHRY, CDR2 SYGVKD. The CDR3 is made up of 15 amino acids. Trimming removed 2 bases from V and 2 bases from J, with 10 bases in between. CDR3 protein: CAISEEGPRNQPQHF. Here the CDR3 DNA reads TGTGCCATCAGTGAGGAGGGGCCCCGCAATCAGCCCCAGCATTTT.

The chain employs TRBV6-4 and TRBJ1-4, with D perhaps TRBD1 (6 bases). CDR1 MRHNA and CDR2 SNTAGT come from the germline V gene. V lost 0 bases, J lost 13 bases, and 15 bases lay in between. This CDR3 is built from 14 residues. The CDR3 DNA follows: TGTGCCAGCAGTGACTCTTCCAGGGGCCCCAGACTGTTTTTT. The encoded protein is CASSDSSRGPRLFF.

V gene TRBV2 combines with J gene TRBJ2-7, with D possibly being TRBD1 or TRBD2 (6 bases each). This CDR3 contains 13 residues. V lost 6 bases and J lost 5, with 14 bases in between. CDR1 and CDR2 from the germline V gene are SNHLY and FYNNEI. The CDR3 spells CASRPRGGHEQYF. CDR3 nucleotides: TGTGCCAGCAGACCCAGGGGAGGCCACGAGCAGTACTTC.

In its sample, this clonotype was seen a few times. This chain uses TRBV5-1 with TRBJ2-1; possibly TRBD2 for D (5 bases). CDR3 size: 16 residues. CDR1 and CDR2 from the germline V gene are SGHRS and YFSETQ. V lost 4 bases, J lost 0 bases, and 14 bases lay in between. CDR3 region: CASSGGREYSYNEQFF. The CDR3 DNA follows: TGCGCCAGCAGCGGCGGACGGGAATACTCCTACAATGAGCAGTTCTTC.

The sample holds a few counts of this clonotype. This chain joins TRBV20-1 and TRBJ2-7; 7 bases agree with TRBD2. V shed 6 bases, J shed 0 bases, and the junction held 14 bases outside the gene matches. This CDR3 is 16 amino acids long. Germline V gives CDR1 DFQATT, CDR2 SNEGSKA (reference sequence). The CDR3 here is CSAFGEGHYYSYEQYF. CDR3 bases: TGCAGTGCCTTCGGGGAGGGGCACTACTACTCCTACGAGCAGTACTTC.

This clonotype was recorded at least ten times. V and J are TRBV11-2 and TRBJ1-4, with no clear D. The CDR3 consists of 14 residues. The V gene's germline CDR1 is SGHAT and CDR2 FQNNGV. V gave up 1 base and J gave up 0 bases, with 3 bases separating them. CDR3 bases: TGTGCCAGCAGCTTAGGTGCAACTAATGAAAAACTGTTTTTT. Translated: CASSLGATNEKLFF.

This clonotype was counted many times. V is TRBV29-1 and J is TRBJ2-7; unclear D gene. Germline loops: CDR1 SQVTM, CDR2 ANQGSEA. Trimming removed 0 bases from V and 5 bases from J, with 8 bases in between. There are 12 residues in the CDR3. Here the CDR3 DNA reads TGCAGCGTTGAAGATCAGGCGGACGAGCAGTACTTC. It codes for CSVEDQADEQYF.

This clonotype was observed a few times. This chain joins TRBV21-1 and TRBJ1-6; the tabulated D call, TRBD1, remains unverified against the DNA. TRBV21-1 represents a pseudogene. The CDR3 has 16 amino acids. The CDR3 DNA follows: TGTGCCAGCAGCAAACAGAGTCAGGGATGGAATTCACCCCTCCACTTT. Translation gives CASSKQSQGWNSPLHF.

This clonotype was seen at least ten times. This sequence joins TRBV12-3 or TRBV12-4 and TRBJ2-2; TRBD2 is a possible D gene (6 bases). The CDR3 extends over 12 amino acids. The germline V and J ends were trimmed by 4 bases and 7 bases, with 7 bases remaining between them. The CDR3 sequence: CASSWGGGELFF. The CDR3 nucleotides read TGTGCCAGCAGTTGGGGAGGCGGGGAGCTGTTTTTT.

This chain uses TRBV10-3 with TRBJ2-7, with 10 bases aligning to TRBD1. The germline V gene encodes CDR1 ENHRY and CDR2 SYGVKD. The V and J ends lost 8 bases and 4 bases, in that order; junction bases with no gene match: 2. The CDR3 totals 12 residues. The DNA of the CDR3 is TGTGCCATCCGACAGGGGGCATACGAGCAGTACTTC. Translated: CAIRQGAYEQYF.

The V gene is TRBV7-2, the J gene TRBJ2-1, with TRBD1 identical over 10 bases. This CDR3 has 17 residues. V trimming: 3 bases; J trimming: 2 bases; junction bases outside the gene matches: 7. The germline gives CDR1 SGHTA, CDR2 FQGNSA. The chain's CDR3 is CASSFGQGVNPYNEQFF. In DNA form, the CDR3 reads TGTGCCAGCAGCTTTGGACAGGGGGTCAACCCCTACAATGAGCAGTTCTTC.

At least ten counts were recorded for this clonotype. J is TRBJ1-1 and V is TRBV29-1; tentatively, D is TRBD1 (5 bases). Trimming took off 7 bases at V and 1 base at J, with 19 bases between the two ends. Looked up from germline, CDR1 is SQVTM and CDR2 is ANQGSEA. This CDR3 is built from 15 residues. CDR3 amino acids: CSARPGPPQNTEAFF. The CDR3 DNA is TGCAGCGCCCGACCGGGACCTCCGCAGAACACTGAAGCTTTCTTT.

The J gene is TRBJ2-3, the V gene TRBV7-3; 12 nucleotides agree with TRBD2. Germline CDR1 and CDR2: SGHTA and FQGTGA. The CDR3 covers 18 residues. J lost 4 bases, V lost 2 bases, and 10 bases had no gene match. In DNA form, the CDR3 reads TGTGCCAGCAGCTTATCCCTTCGGACTAGCGGGGTGGCAGATACGCAGTATTTT. This codes for CASSLSLRTSGVADTQYF.

The chain employs TRBV9 and TRBJ2-5, with D perhaps TRBD1 or TRBD2 (5 bases each). This CDR3 spans 14 amino acids. The germline V and J ends were trimmed by 0 bases and 4 bases, with 10 bases remaining between them. Germline V gene lookup returns CDR1 SGDLS and CDR2 YYNGEE. CDR3 in amino acids: CASSVAQGRETQYF. CDR3 bases: TGTGCCAGCAGCGTAGCTCAGGGACGAGAGACCCAGTACTTC.

This sequence joins TRBV29-1 and TRBJ2-1; the D gene is possibly TRBD2 (5 bases). The CDR3 has 12 residues. Germline V lookup: CDR1 SQVTM, CDR2 ANQGSEA. Trimming took off 3 bases at V and 6 bases at J, with 9 bases between the two ends. CDR3 residues: CSVEVSVNEQFF. For the CDR3, the DNA is TGCAGCGTTGAGGTTAGCGTCAATGAGCAGTTCTTC.

The rearrangement uses TRBV11-2 and TRBJ2-1; D may correspond to TRBD1 or TRBD2 (5 bases each). This CDR3 contains 14 residues. The germline V and J ends were trimmed by 5 bases and 8 bases, with 16 bases remaining between them. Germline values: CDR1 SGHAT, CDR2 FQNNGV. This CDR3 reads CASSPFEGNDEQFF. CDR3 DNA: TGTGCCAGCAGCCCCTTTGAGGGGAACGATGAGCAGTTCTTC.

The chain couples TRBV3-1 to TRBJ1-3; D not certain. The germline gives CDR1 LGHDT, CDR2 YNNKEL (reference sequence). The CDR3 runs to 14 residues. V was clipped by 2 bases and J by 4 bases, with 9 bases between them. The CDR3 coding sequence is TGTGCCAGCAGCCAACCCGGGTACGGAAACACCATATATTTT. Protein product: CASSQPGYGNTIYF.

This clonotype was observed a handful of times. The V and J genes are TRBV12-3 or TRBV12-4 and TRBJ1-2; 11 bases map to TRBD1. The CDR3 has 16 residues. V lost 6 bases and J lost 5; bases outside the gene matches: 11. The CDR3 bases are TGTGCCAGCAGCCGCGTGGGACAGGGGGTTCGGTATGGCTACACCTTC. This codes for CASSRVGQGVRYGYTF.

This rearrangement joins TRBV7-9 to TRBJ2-5, with no clear D. V lost 3 bases and J 2 bases, leaving 10 bases between the germline ends. The length of the CDR3 is 14 residues. Germline values: CDR1 SEHNR, CDR2 FQNEAQ (reference sequence). CDR3 in DNA: TGTGCCAGCAGCTTTAGGTCGCCGCAAGAGACCCAGTACTTC. Amino acids: CASSFRSPQETQYF.

This clonotype was counted between two and nine times. The J gene is TRBJ2-7, the V gene TRBV9, with D possibly matching TRBD1 (6 bases). Germline CDR1 and CDR2: SGDLS and YYNGEE. The CDR3 contains 15 residues. V lost 0 bases and J lost 2, with 12 bases in between. In DNA form, the CDR3 reads TGTGCCAGCAGCGTAGAACAGGGTGAGGCCTACGAGCAGTACTTC. Its protein product is CASSVEQGEAYEQYF.

This clonotype was observed at least ten times. J is TRBJ2-1 and V is TRBV10-3, with D possibly being TRBD2 (7 bases). Trimming pared 2 bases from V and 0 bases from J, leaving 14 bases between. The CDR3 contains 17 residues. Per the germline V gene, CDR1 is ENHRY and CDR2 is SYGVKD. CDR3 in amino acids: CAISEVRGGGSYNEQFF. In DNA, the CDR3 is TGTGCCATCAGTGAGGTCAGAGGGGGGGGCTCCTACAATGAGCAGTTCTTC.

DNA for the CDR3: TGTGCCAGCAGCCCGCAGGGCTCTCGGGAGCAGTTCTTC. The encoded protein is CASSPQGSREQFF. J is TRBJ2-1 and V is TRBV14; a weak D match, TRBD1 (5 bases). Germline V gene sequence: CDR1 SGHDN, CDR2 FVKESK. Deletions cut 4 bases from V and 10 bases from J, with 14 bases between. This CDR3 contains 13 residues.